This T cell receptor (beta chain) was profiled in a study of cytomegalovirus exposure and HLA in healthy donors. 60 Vbeta and 13 Jbeta primers were used in PCR. TCRdb keeps only in-frame clones here, not all; method: immunoSEQ multiplex PCR. This table holds around 40,000 clones, approximately 90% found once. Per the germline V gene, CDR1 is LNHDA and CDR2 is SQIVND (reference sequence). Trimming pared 6 bases from V and 3 bases from J, leaving 11 bases between. The CDR3 contains 14 residues. The J gene is TRBJ1-4, the V gene TRBV19; a weak D match, TRBD1 (5 bases). The sample taken for sequencing was PBMCs. The TCR sequence derives from a middle-aged woman in good health and CMV-seropositive. CDR3 sequence: CASSPGLANEKLFF. The CDR3 DNA is TGTGCCAGTAGCCCGGGACTGGCTAATGAAAAACTGTTTTTT.